The following is a T cell receptor beta chain sequence with its context. Its antigen remains unidentified. These data come from a study of T cell responses to AZD1222 COVID-19 vaccine. Findings and limits, study-wide: At baseline, just a handful of AZD1222 recipients tested seropositive. Mapped onto spike, vaccine-associated CD4 TCRs spanned it and were dominant at 160-218 and 743-854. Spike-specific TCRs gained breadth and depth after people received two AZD1222 doses.

The repertoire was sequenced with immunoSEQ multiplex PCR; TCRdb's copy has only in-frame clones and lacks some. The table lists 95,000 to 110,000 clones, 70% to 90% of them singletons. Second-dose timings of about 4 or about 12 weeks were pooled. The source of this sequence is an adult who received the AZD1222 COVID-19 vaccine. Material: peripheral blood, obtained 28 days after the second AZD1222 dose.

CDR3 sequence (DNA): TGTGCCAGCAGGGGGTCGAACTTGAACACTGAAGCTTTCTTT. This gives the protein CASRGSNLNTEAFF. This chain joins TRBV6-5 and TRBJ1-1; no definite D call. CDR1 is MNHEY and CDR2 is SVGAGI in the germline V gene. V dropped 6 bases and J dropped 0 bases, with 11 bases sitting between them. CDR3 size: 14 residues.